This is a list of T cell receptor beta chains from one sample in a study of neurological immune-mediated disorders. From the 5' RACE reads, TCRdb called clonotypes with MiXCR, one entry per CDR3 protein. Among around 21,000 distinct CDR3 sequences listed, about 7.5% were seen once. The sample consisted of CD8+ T cells from blood. The source of these receptors is a woman younger than 45 with HTLV-1-associated myelopathy (HAM/TSP). Both conserved end residues are part of each CDR3. Fields, in order: J gene, D gene, clone size, V gene, CDR3 protein, CDR3 DNA. D genes are given only for firm matches. Expanded clones are given a class, and other clones once, few, many or no size at all.

TRBJ1-5,NA,many,TRBV7-8,CASSLERGGNQPQHF,TGTGCCAGCAGCTTAGAAAGGGGCGGCAATCAGCCCCAGCATTTT
TRBJ2-1,NA,many,TRBV2,CASSETDYNEQFF,TGTGCCAGCAGTGAAACAGATTACAATGAGCAGTTCTTC
TRBJ2-7,TRBD1,many,TRBV12-3/TRBV12-4,CASSLGYRDRGYNEQYF,TGTGCCAGCAGTTTGGGGTACCGGGACAGGGGGTACAACGAGCAGTACTTC
TRBJ1-2,NA,many,TRBV20-1,CSVIAVTGLGGYGYTF,TGCAGTGTCATAGCCGTAACAGGCCTCGGAGGCTATGGCTACACCTTC
TRBJ1-1,TRBD1,many,TRBV15,CATSPTGQYRTEAFF,TGTGCCACCAGCCCAACGGGACAGTATAGGACTGAAGCTTTCTTT
TRBJ2-1,TRBD2,medium-sized,TRBV4-2,CASSQSSGGADEQFF,TGTGCCAGCAGCCAGTCTAGCGGGGGGGCCGATGAGCAGTTCTTC
TRBJ2-7,NA,many,TRBV5-8,CASSLDSGGPYEQYF,TGTGCCAGCAGCTTGGACTCAGGGGGGCCCTACGAGCAGTACTTC
TRBJ2-3,TRBD2,many,TRBV5-5,CASSLEAGVTDTQYF,TGTGCCAGCAGCTTGGAAGCGGGGGTCACAGATACGCAGTATTTT
TRBJ2-3,TRBD2,NA,TRBV20-1,CSAASGGAADTQYF,TGCAGTGCTGCTAGCGGGGGGGCCGCAGATACGCAGTATTTT
TRBJ2-1,NA,many,TRBV3-1,CASSQERLGSSYNEQFF,TGTGCCAGCAGCCAAGAACGGCTAGGAAGCTCCTACAATGAGCAGTTCTTC
TRBJ2-7,TRBD1,many,TRBV5-1,CASSDRGSEQYF,TGCGCCAGCAGCGACAGGGGATCCGAGCAGTACTTC
TRBJ1-2,TRBD1,many,TRBV5-1,CASSYGTANYGYTF,TGCGCCAGCAGCTACGGGACAGCTAACTATGGCTACACCTTC
TRBJ2-1,TRBD2,many,TRBV5-6,CASSLDVGGAPAGEQFF,TGTGCCAGCAGCTTGGATGTCGGGGGGGCCCCCGCGGGCGAGCAGTTCTTC
TRBJ2-2,NA,many,TRBV7-8,CASSRWRPGSTDPPTGELFF,TGTGCCAGCAGCCGATGGAGACCGGGCTCCACCGATCCACCAACCGGGGAGCTGTTTTTT
TRBJ1-1,NA,many,TRBV5-1,CASSLAGLGRPTEAFF,TGCGCCAGCAGCTTGGCAGGTCTAGGAAGGCCCACTGAAGCTTTCTTT
TRBJ1-2,NA,many,TRBV7-2,CASSSTLSNYGYTF,TGTGCCAGCAGTTCGACATTATCTAACTATGGCTACACCTTC
TRBJ1-1,TRBD1,many,TRBV6-5,CASRGQATQGAFF,TGTGCCAGCAGGGGACAGGCGACGCAGGGGGCTTTCTTT
TRBJ2-2,NA,many,TRBV30,CAWSAGANTGELFF,TGTGCCTGGAGTGCGGGGGCGAACACCGGGGAGCTGTTTTTT
TRBJ2-7,TRBD2,many,TRBV20-1,CSARSTSDYEQYF,TGCAGTGCTAGATCGACTAGCGACTACGAGCAGTACTTC
TRBJ2-7,NA,many,TRBV5-1,CASSLTGVGYEQYF,TGCGCCAGCAGCTTGACGGGGGTAGGCTACGAGCAGTACTTC
TRBJ2-3,TRBD1,many,TRBV5-1,CASSSDRVPDTQYF,TGCGCCAGCAGCTCCGACAGGGTCCCAGATACGCAGTATTTT
TRBJ1-6,NA,many,TRBV20-1,CSASMNHNSPLHF,TGCAGTGCTAGTATGAACCATAATTCACCCCTCCACTTT
TRBJ2-1,TRBD2,many,TRBV5-1,CASSAPQRGGTGEQFF,TGCGCCAGCAGCGCCCCGCAGCGGGGGGGGACGGGTGAGCAGTTCTTC
TRBJ1-5,TRBD1,many,TRBV5-6,CASSSGTGPGAQHF,TGTGCCAGCAGCTCCGGGACAGGGCCGGGAGCCCAGCATTTT
TRBJ2-4,NA,few,TRBV4-2,CASSRPGEGENIQYF,TGTGCCAGCAGCCGTCCAGGGGAGGGGGAAAACATTCAGTACTTC
TRBJ1-2,NA,many,TRBV20-1,CSAGVGEGFYGYTF,TGCAGTGCCGGGGTTGGGGAAGGTTTCTATGGCTACACCTTC
TRBJ1-1,TRBD1,medium-sized,TRBV20-1,CSATGGSDTEAFF,TGCAGTGCTACAGGGGGTTCGGACACTGAAGCTTTCTTT
TRBJ2-1,NA,many,TRBV11-2,CASSPTGSSHNEQFF,TGTGCCAGCAGCCCTACAGGGTCTTCCCACAATGAGCAGTTCTTC
TRBJ1-1,NA,many,TRBV19,CASSKGRLNTEAFF,TGTGCCAGTAGTAAGGGACGCCTGAACACTGAAGCTTTCTTT
TRBJ2-1,NA,many,TRBV20-1,CSASGPSSFGDEQFF,TGCAGTGCCTCAGGACCATCATCTTTCGGGGATGAGCAGTTCTTC
TRBJ1-6,NA,many,TRBV6-5,CASSYGQGNSPLHF,TGTGCCAGCAGTTACGGGCAGGGGAATTCACCCCTCCACTTT